These 25 T cell receptor beta chains originate from one sample sequenced in a study of T cell responses to AZD1222 COVID-19 vaccine. The table came from immunoSEQ multiplex PCR; TCRdb's copy has only in-frame clones and leaves some out. The data hold about 160,000 clones, with 90% to 95% observed a single time. The sequences come from peripheral blood, collected 28 days after the second AZD1222 dose. Receptors were obtained from an adult who received the AZD1222 COVID-19 vaccine.

Turning to this clone: Other DNA sequences in this specimen translate into the identical CDR3. The chain couples TRBV18 to TRBJ1-2; maybe TRBD1 (5 bases). Germline CDR1 KGHSH, CDR2 LQKENI. V lost 2 bases to trimming and J lost 6 bases, with 7 bases between them. This CDR3 is built from 12 residues. The CDR3, as DNA: TGTGCCAGCTCACCAACGGGGGATGGCTACACCTTC. Amino acid sequence: CASSPTGDGYTF.

The rearrangement links TRBV11-2 to TRBJ1-2, with D unresolved. From germline, CDR1 is SGHAT and CDR2 FQNNGV. V was trimmed by 5 bases and J by 8 bases, leaving 15 bases between them. CDR3 length: 13 residues. The CDR3, as DNA: TGTGCCAGCAGCCGAGGTCGGGCGGTAGGCTACACCTTC. Amino acid sequence: CASSRGRAVGYTF.

The chain links TRBV29-1 to TRBJ2-1; D uncertain. The CDR3 totals 14 residues. The V end lost 0 bases, the J end lost 7 bases, and 13 bases lay between the germline ends. The germline gives CDR1 SQVTM, CDR2 ANQGSEA. CDR3 in DNA: TGCAGCGTTGAAGAGACCTGGGGTTTAAATGAGCAGTTCTTC. It yields the protein CSVEETWGLNEQFF.

The gene calls are TRBV28 and TRBJ1-5; no clear D. Germline lookup yields CDR1 MDHEN and CDR2 SYDVKM. The CDR3 extends over 16 amino acids. V lost 7 bases, J lost 0 bases, and 16 bases lay in between. The CDR3 loop reads CASTAEGFYSNQPQHF. The CDR3, as DNA: TGTGCCAGCACCGCGGAAGGGTTCTATAGCAATCAGCCCCAGCATTTT.

This rearrangement joins TRBV3-1 (or the pseudogene TRBV3-2) to TRBJ1-5; D uncertain. V lost 6 bases to trimming and J lost 5 bases, with 11 bases between them. Germline-derived CDR1 and CDR2 are LGHDT and YNNKEL (reference sequence). The CDR3 is 13 amino acids. The CDR3: CASSSGGDQPQHF. CDR3 coding DNA: TGTGCCAGCAGTTCAGGAGGAGATCAGCCCCAGCATTTT.

This chain connects TRBV11-2 to TRBJ2-7; maybe TRBD2 (6 bases). Trimming took off 6 bases at V and 5 bases at J, with 23 bases between the two ends. The CDR3 runs to 16 residues. In germline, CDR1 is SGHAT, CDR2 FQNNGV. CDR3 sequence: CASRRGIRLGLDEQYF. The CDR3 DNA follows: TGTGCCAGCAGACGTGGGATTAGACTAGGGCTCGACGAGCAGTACTTC.

The gene calls are TRBV13 and TRBJ1-1, with TRBD1 matching 9 bases. In germline, CDR1 is PRHDT, CDR2 FYEKMQ (reference sequence). V lost 3 bases and J lost 11; bases outside the gene matches: 10. This CDR3 region has 14 residues. The CDR3 loop is CASSFYRDRVRAFF. CDR3 in DNA: TGTGCCAGCAGCTTTTACCGGGACAGGGTTCGCGCTTTCTTT.

V usage is TRBV12-3 or TRBV12-4 and J usage is TRBJ2-1, with D uncertain. The CDR3 totals 12 residues. V dropped 6 bases and J dropped 6 bases, with 9 bases sitting between them. Here the CDR3 reads CASRTQLNEQFF. The CDR3 DNA reads as TGTGCCAGCAGGACCCAACTCAATGAGCAGTTCTTC.

CDR3 protein: CASSPGLYEQYF. For the CDR3, the DNA is TGTGCCAGCAGCCCTGGTCTCTACGAGCAGTACTTC. The gene calls are TRBV28 and TRBJ2-7, with D hard to call. Per germline, CDR1 MDHEN and CDR2 SYDVKM. V was trimmed by 6 bases and J by 3 bases, leaving 9 bases between them. This CDR3 is 12 amino acids long.

This clone was seen once. This rearrangement joins TRBV5-6 to TRBJ2-2; TRBD1 agrees at 8 bases. Germline CDR1 SGHDT, CDR2 YYEEEE. The CDR3 contains 17 residues. The ends lost 3 bases at V and 4 bases at J; junction bases unmatched: 11. The CDR3 loop is CASSSIGTGRRTGELFF. The CDR3 nucleotides read TGTGCCAGCAGCTCAATAGGGACAGGTAGACGCACCGGGGAGCTGTTTTTT.

The V and J genes are TRBV5-4 and TRBJ1-1; a possible D gene is TRBD1 (5 bases). This CDR3 is built from 11 residues. Trimming removed 5 bases at V and 6 bases at J, with 8 bases between. Germline CDR1 and CDR2: SGHNT and YYREEE (reference sequence). CDR3 residues: CASRQGSEAFF. In DNA, the CDR3 is TGTGCCAGCAGGCAGGGCTCTGAAGCTTTCTTT. The full variable domain, with the rest looked up from reference TRBV5-4 and TRBJ1-1, is ETGVTQSPTHLIKTRGQQVTLRCSSQSGHNTVSWYQQALGQGPQFIFQYYREEENGRGNFPPRFSGLQFPNYSSELNVNALELDDSALYLCASRQGSEAFFGQGTRLTVV.

J is TRBJ1-5 and V is TRBV28; 7 bases map to TRBD1. The V gene's germline CDR1 is MDHEN and CDR2 SYDVKM. The CDR3 sequence is 16 residues long. Trimming cost V 3 bases and J 6 bases; bases outside gene matches: 11. CDR3 sequence (DNA): TGTGCCAGCAGTTTGGGTGGCAGGGGGGTCGGTCAGCCCCAGCATTTT. Its protein product is CASSLGGRGVGQPQHF. Variable domain in full (rest from reference TRBV28 and TRBJ1-5): DVKVTQSSRYLVKRTGEKVFLECVQDMDHENMFWYRQDPGLGLRLIYFSYDVKMKEKGDIPEGYSVSREKKERFSLILESASTNQTSMYLCASSLGGRGVGQPQHFGDGTRLSIL.

The chain employs TRBV19 and TRBJ1-3; no definite D call. CDR1 is LNHDA, CDR2 SQIVND, per germline (reference sequence). V was pared by 3 bases and J by 2 bases, with 11 bases between. The CDR3 totals 15 residues. CDR3 sequence (DNA): TGTGCCAGTAGTATGGGGTGGGGTGCTGGAAACACCATATATTTT. Translating gives CASSMGWGAGNTIYF.

The chain combines TRBV18 with TRBJ2-5; the match to TRBD2 covers 12 bases. Germline V gene lookup returns CDR1 KGHSH and CDR2 LQKENI. CDR3 length equals 20 residues. The trim removed 4 bases at V and 4 bases at J, leaving 19 bases unmatched. CDR3: CASSLTGPSGRASFAETQYF. CDR3 coding DNA: TGTGCCAGCTCACTCACCGGGCCTAGCGGGAGGGCCAGTTTCGCAGAGACCCAGTACTTC.

The gene calls are TRBV12-3 or TRBV12-4 and TRBJ2-5; D is possibly TRBD1 or TRBD2 (5 bases each). The CDR3 loop spans 13 amino acids. The V end lost 4 bases, the J end lost 5 bases, and 11 bases lay between the germline ends. In DNA form, the CDR3 reads TGTGCCAGCAGTTATAGAGGGGTCGAGACCCAGTACTTC. It yields the protein CASSYRGVETQYF.

CDR3 sequence reads: CSASEETEAFF. CDR3 nucleotides: TGCAGTGCTAGTGAGGAAACTGAAGCTTTCTTT. The J gene is TRBJ1-1, the V gene TRBV20-1; the D is unclear. V was cut by 3 bases and J by 5 bases, with 7 bases left in between. The CDR3 extends over 11 amino acids. Germline V lookup: CDR1 DFQATT, CDR2 SNEGSKA (reference sequence).

The chain employs TRBV6-5 and TRBJ2-7; 8 nucleotides match TRBD2. CDR3 length: 16 amino acids. Losses at the gene ends were 0 bases for V and 3 bases for J; bases not matched to a gene: 7. The germline V gene encodes CDR1 MNHEY and CDR2 SVGAGI. The CDR3 reads CASSYSNAGGYYEQYF. The DNA of the CDR3 is TGTGCCAGCAGTTACTCGAATGCGGGAGGTTACTACGAGCAGTACTTC.

This CDR3 is CASSWTSGTDTQYF. The DNA for the CDR3 is TGTGCCAGCAGCTGGACTAGCGGCACAGATACGCAGTATTTT. The chain uses TRBV11-3 and TRBJ2-3; 9 nucleotides line up with TRBD2. Germline CDR1 reads SGHNT; CDR2 reads YENEEA. This CDR3 has 14 residues. Trimming at V came to 4 bases and at J to 1 base, leaving 0 bases not matched to a gene.

The chain employs TRBV28 and TRBJ2-7; no clear D gene. V was shortened by 2 bases and J by 3 bases, with 8 bases between the two germline ends. The CDR3 has 13 amino acids. Germline V gene lookup returns CDR1 MDHEN and CDR2 SYDVKM. The CDR3 here is CASSLQINYEQYF. The CDR3 nucleotides are TGTGCCAGCAGTTTACAGATCAACTACGAGCAGTACTTC.

The CDR3 loop reads CASSYSIGTAYNEQFF. CDR3 bases: TGTGCCAGCAGTTACTCGATTGGGACAGCCTACAATGAGCAGTTCTTC. The V and J genes are TRBV6-5 and TRBJ2-1; 7 bases are a match to TRBD1. Trimming removed 0 bases from V and 2 bases from J; junction bases left unmatched: 4. The V gene's germline CDR1 is MNHEY and CDR2 SVGAGI. This CDR3 spans 16 amino acids.

V and J are TRBV30 and TRBJ1-1; D is perhaps TRBD1 (5 bases). Trimming stripped 1 base from V and 7 bases from J, with 13 bases between. Germline V lookup: CDR1 GTSNPN, CDR2 SVGIG (reference sequence). This CDR3 is 13 amino acids long. CDR3 residues: CAWSGGVRIEAFF. The DNA of the CDR3 is TGTGCCTGGAGTGGGGGGGTGCGGATTGAAGCTTTCTTT.

The chain carries TRBV5-1 and TRBJ2-2, with a weak D call TRBD2 (6 bases). Trimming took off 6 bases at V and 4 bases at J, with 16 bases between the two ends. Germline V gene lookup returns CDR1 SGHRS and CDR2 YFSETQ. The CDR3 consists of 15 residues. CDR3 residues: CASNPGVVSTGELFF. For the CDR3, the DNA is TGCGCCAGCAATCCGGGAGTGGTGAGCACCGGGGAGCTGTTTTTT. Looking up the rest from reference TRBV5-1 and TRBJ2-2 gives the full variable domain: KAGVTQTPRYLIKTRGQQVTLSCSPISGHRSVSWYQQTPGQGLQFLFEYFSETQRNKGNFPGRFSGRQFSNSRSEMNVSTLELGDSALYLCASNPGVVSTGELFFGEGSRLTVL.

The J gene is TRBJ2-7, the V gene TRBV7-2; TRBD2 aligns across 10 bases. The CDR3 length is 15 residues. Germline CDR1 is SGHTA and CDR2 is FQGNSA. J gave up 0 bases and V 5 bases, and 4 bases lay outside the gene matches. CDR3: CASSALAGVSYEQYF. In DNA, the CDR3 is TGTGCCAGCAGCGCCCTAGCGGGAGTCTCCTACGAGCAGTACTTC.

The V call is TRBV6-2 or TRBV6-3, the J call TRBJ1-2, with D perhaps TRBD1 (6 bases). Germline V gives CDR1 MNHEY, CDR2 SVGEGT. Trimming shortened V by 4 bases and J by 4 bases, and 16 bases separated the two germline ends. The CDR3 is 15 amino acids. CDR3 sequence: CASSSSTGPGYGYTF. CDR3 nucleotide sequence: TGTGCCAGCAGTTCTAGTACAGGGCCTGGCTATGGCTACACCTTC.

The rearrangement joins TRBV5-4 to TRBJ2-1; 14 bases line up with TRBD2. Losses at the gene ends were 3 bases for V and 9 bases for J; bases not matched to a gene: 8. Germline loops: CDR1 SGHNT, CDR2 YYREEE (reference sequence). The CDR3 loop spans 16 amino acids. The CDR3 sequence is CASSSGLAGVSGEQFF. CDR3 nucleotides: TGTGCCAGCAGCTCGGGACTAGCGGGAGTTTCTGGTGAGCAGTTCTTC.